This T cell receptor (beta chain) stems from a study of blood T cell repertoires in COVID-19 (dated by TCRdb to 2020 to 2021). Some background on the complete study: The collaborator samples originated in the United States, Italy and Spain and spanned the acute and convalescent phases of COVID-19. The material from the prospective study consisted of cDNA or gDNA derived from T cells, B-cell-depleted T cells, or PBMCs. Subjects who had been exposed to COVID-19, were actively infected with it, or had recovered from it provided the deeply sampled blood TCRbeta repertoires that made up the dataset. A freely available public database, intended as a resource for researchers studying the immune response to SARS-CoV-2, is where the repertoires were released. The samples were drawn from two sources: the first 160 participants of the ongoing ImmuneRACE study, and 1,200 or so subjects contributed by 6 global collaborators. A de-identified subject ID, COVID-19 status, age in years and sex were almost always included in the sample metadata. HLA class I and class II types, where available, came from metadata supplied by the sample provider rather than from assay-based typing. Study-level results and caveats: The amount of clinical and demographic metadata varied by source and participant and was provided uncurated.

Relative to germline, V is 4 bases shorter and J is 0 bases shorter, with 7 bases between their ends. The germline V gene (reference sequence) supplies CDR1 MNHNY and CDR2 SVGAGI. The CDR3 holds 15 amino acids from the cysteine to the phenylalanine. Kept here is only the CDR3 DNA, which spans 45 bases and is read in frame from base 1. In the case of this clone: No cognate antigen has been identified for it. Base qualities were left out, and no much larger clone turns up one base away.

TCRbeta CDR3 regions were amplified from genomic DNA using the immunoSEQ Assay, a bias-controlled multiplex PCR. The study's processing was this. Within the assay, amplification of reference gene primers was used to estimate how many nucleated cells each sample contained. To quantify the absolute abundance of each unique TCRbeta CDR3 rearrangement, sequence reads were collapsed and filtered. For each sample, productive Simpson clonality was calculated as the square root of Simpson's diversity index across productive rearrangements. This immuneACCESS table, as held by TCRdb, lists in-frame sequences with V and J called but not all clones. Of the missing ones, under half trace to an unresolved V gene in checked studies; the others have no known cause. V, J and clone size were drawn from that table, and D and trimming were deduced from the DNA. Within this sample are under 200,000 clones, with less than 90% of them counted one time only. The biggest ten clones account for roughly 7% of the sample.

Participants in the prospective study were aged roughly 18 to 89 years, lived in 20 to 25 United States geographic areas, and enrolled through a virtual design. In the prospective study, participants were assigned to cohorts based on the clinical history participants reported in a screening survey and a study questionnaire. ImmuneRACE Cohort 3 recovered participants were defined by two consecutive negative NP/OP PCR tests, healthcare professional clearance, or symptom resolution. Each participant in the prospective study had whole blood, serum and a nasopharyngeal or oropharyngeal swab collected by mobile phlebotomists. Over a roughly two-month period, participants in the prospective study had the option of providing additional blood draws and questionnaires. Before DNA extraction, prospective study blood samples were shipped either frozen or at room temperature.

The sequenced material came from PBMCs or T cells enriched from blood (not recorded which). This TCR came from a woman between 45 and 65 years old who had recovered from COVID-19. The rearranged chain carries TRBV6-6 and TRBJ1-6; the D segment cannot be called with confidence. The DNA reads as follows: TGTGCCAGCAGTTCGCGGTACTCCTATAATTCACCCCTCCACTTT. This translates into CASSSRYSYNSPLHF.